This T cell receptor (beta chain) is drawn from a study of a mutant IDH1 vaccine in newly diagnosed glioma. Study context: Earlier therapy was either radiotherapy, temozolomide, or both, and most got both.

In the case of this clone: Its specificity is unknown.

Time point specified: baseline, week 1 (first vaccination visit). Treatment here: pre-vaccination baseline after standard-of-care therapy. Using immunoSEQ multiplex PCR, the repertoire was profiled, and TCRdb retains in-frame clones only, with some absent. Among about 88,000 clones listed, around 79% were seen once. Study-wide points: In about 94% of patients, immune responses induced by the vaccine occurred.

There are 15 residues in the CDR3. The V segment lost 6 bases and the J segment 2 bases; nucleotides outside the gene matches: 5. Germline V gene sequence: CDR1 MRHNA, CDR2 SNTAGT. The receptor's source is a man in his forties or fifties with glioma. Some clones in this sample may be carry-over from other donors' samples. The starting material was PBMCs, obtained from a glioma patient treated with radiotherapy, temozolomide or both. The chain joins TRBV6-4 to TRBJ2-3, with TRBD1 matching 10 bases. The CDR3 DNA is TGTGCCAGCAGCACCGGGACAGGGGCCACAGATACGCAGTATTTT. Protein sequence: CASSTGTGATDTQYF.